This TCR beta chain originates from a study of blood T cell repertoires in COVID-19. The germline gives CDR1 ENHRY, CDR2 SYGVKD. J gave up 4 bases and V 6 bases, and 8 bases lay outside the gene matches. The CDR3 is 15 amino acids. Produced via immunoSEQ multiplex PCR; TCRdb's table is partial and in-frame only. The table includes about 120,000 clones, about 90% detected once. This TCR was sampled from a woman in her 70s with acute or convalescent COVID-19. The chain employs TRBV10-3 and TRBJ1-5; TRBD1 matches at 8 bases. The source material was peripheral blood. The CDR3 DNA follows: TGTGCCATCAGGTCCGGGACAGGCGCGAATCAGCCCCAGCATTTT. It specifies CAIRSGTGANQPQHF.